Listed below are T cell receptor beta chains from one sample, sequenced in a study of tumor and adjacent non-tumor tissue in lung cancer. From the multiplex PCR reads, TCRdb called clonotypes with MiXCR, one entry per CDR3 protein. Found here are roughly 120,000 distinct CDR3 sequences, about 61% of them singletons; the top ten hold roughly 19%. What was sequenced was distant non-tumor lung tissue. These receptors originate from a man aged 60-69 years with non-small cell lung cancer. Both conserved end residues are part of each CDR3. Each record gives: V gene, D gene, J gene, clone size, CDR3 DNA, CDR3 protein. The D gene is left open where the match is weak. A row's size may be missing; if present it is once, few, many or a size class.

V: TRBV12-3/TRBV12-4
D: NA
J: TRBJ2-5
size: NA
DNA: TGTGCCAGCTGTGTAGCGCGGGCAGATGGGGAGACCCAGTACTTC
CDR3: CASCVARADGETQYF

V: TRBV6-5
D: NA
J: TRBJ1-1
size: NA
DNA: TGTGTCAGCAGTTATCAGGTGAGCACTGAAGCTTTCTTT
CDR3: CVSSYQVSTEAFF

V: TRBV20-1
D: TRBD1
J: TRBJ2-3
size: NA
DNA: TGCAGTGCTAGGCAGGGGGTAGCAGATACGCAGTATTTT
CDR3: CSARQGVADTQYF

V: TRBV12-3/TRBV12-4
D: TRBD1
J: TRBJ2-3
size: many
DNA: TGTGCCAGCAGTTTGGGCAGGGGGCAAACAGATACGCAGTATTTT
CDR3: CASSLGRGQTDTQYF

V: TRBV6-1
D: TRBD1
J: TRBJ2-2
size: NA
DNA: TGTGCCAGCAACCGTCGACAGGGTTATGACACCCGGGAGCTGTTTTTT
CDR3: CASNRRQGYDTRELFF

V: TRBV6-6
D: TRBD1
J: TRBJ1-5
size: NA
DNA: TGTGCCAGCAGTAGGGACAGTCGGCGGCCCCAGCATTTT
CDR3: CASSRDSRRPQHF

V: TRBV29-1
D: NA
J: TRBJ1-2
size: few
DNA: TGCAGTGTTGAAGGGGAACCCAGTTATGGCTACGCCTTC
CDR3: CSVEGEPSYGYAF

V: TRBV12-3/TRBV12-4
D: NA
J: TRBJ2-3
size: once
DNA: TGTGCCAGCAGTTTACATGGTGTAGATACGCACTACTTT
CDR3: CASSLHGVDTHYF

V: TRBV11-1
D: NA
J: TRBJ2-2
size: NA
DNA: TGTGCCAGCTTCTCGGACGCCGGGGAGCTGTTTTTT
CDR3: CASFSDAGELFF

V: TRBV5-5
D: NA
J: TRBJ1-2
size: NA
DNA: TGTGCCAGCAGCGGACATAGCATCTATGGTTACACCTTC
CDR3: CASSGHSIYGYTF

V: TRBV25-1
D: NA
J: TRBJ1-2
size: NA
DNA: TGTGCCAGCTGGGACCCTAACTATGGTTACACCTTC
CDR3: CASWDPNYGYTF

V: TRBV16
D: TRBD1
J: TRBJ1-4
size: few
DNA: TGTGCCAGCAGCCCCCCCCGGACAGGGAATGAAAAACTGTTTTTT
CDR3: CASSPPRTGNEKLFF

V: TRBV20-1
D: TRBD2
J: TRBJ2-3
size: NA
DNA: TGCAATGCTAGGAAGGGACTAGCGGGGACGGGAGCGCAGTATTTT
CDR3: CNARKGLAGTGAQYF

V: TRBV6-5
D: NA
J: TRBJ1-1
size: NA
DNA: TGTGCTAGCTGTTACGGGATCGGGGAAGCTTTCTTT
CDR3: CASCYGIGEAFF

V: TRBV13
D: TRBD2
J: TRBJ2-1
size: NA
DNA: TGTACCAGCAGCCCAGAGCGGGGCTGGGGACTTAAGGGCAATGAGCAGTTCTTC
CDR3: CTSSPERGWGLKGNEQFF

V: TRBV29-1
D: TRBD1
J: TRBJ1-2
size: medium-sized
DNA: TGCAGCGTTCCGCAGGGGGCGCATGGCTACACCTTC
CDR3: CSVPQGAHGYTF

V: TRBV7-9
D: NA
J: TRBJ2-5
size: many
DNA: TGTGCCAGCAGCTTAGGGGCAGCAGGCGGAGAGACCCAGTACTTC
CDR3: CASSLGAAGGETQYF

V: TRBV20-1
D: NA
J: TRBJ2-3
size: NA
DNA: TGCAGTGTTAGACTCCTGGCAGGAGATACGCAGTATTTT
CDR3: CSVRLLAGDTQYF

V: TRBV21-1
D: NA
J: TRBJ1-5
size: NA
DNA: TGTGCCAGCAGCACCGGACGGCAGGGCAATCAGCCCCAGCATTTT
CDR3: CASSTGRQGNQPQHF

V: TRBV6-6
D: NA
J: TRBJ1-3
size: NA
DNA: TGTGCTAGCGGCTATCGAAACACCATATATTTT
CDR3: CASGYRNTIYF

V: TRBV5-1
D: NA
J: TRBJ2-7
size: NA
DNA: TGCGCCAACAGCTTGGGACGGGCCACGAACTATTACTACGAGCAGTACTTC
CDR3: CANSLGRATNYYYEQYF

V: TRBV5-1
D: TRBD1
J: TRBJ1-1
size: once
DNA: TGCACCAGCAGCGTGGAACAGGGGAGGGCAGCTTTCTTT
CDR3: CTSSVEQGRAAFF

V: TRBV11-1
D: NA
J: TRBJ2-2
size: NA
DNA: TGTGCCAGCAGCTCCGGACTATACGGGGAGCTGTTATTC
CDR3: CASSSGLYGELLF

V: TRBV6-2/TRBV6-3
D: TRBD1
J: TRBJ1-1
size: NA
DNA: TGTGCCAGCAATTACCGGTGGACTCCAGGACAGGGAGGTTTAAAGACTGAAGCTTTCTTT
CDR3: CASNYRWTPGQGGLKTEAFF

V: TRBV4-3
D: NA
J: TRBJ2-4
size: NA
DNA: TGCGCCACCAGCCCAAACAGGGGAGGGATTCAGTACTTC
CDR3: CATSPNRGGIQYF

V: TRBV6-5
D: TRBD2
J: TRBJ2-5
size: many
DNA: TGTGCCAGCAGTTATAGACCCCCAGGACTAGCGAGTCCTCCCCAGTACTTC
CDR3: CASSYRPPGLASPPQYF

V: TRBV4-1
D: NA
J: TRBJ2-1
size: NA
DNA: TGCACCAGCAGCCAAGAAGGGCCCTGGGACTACAATGAGCAGTTCTTC
CDR3: CTSSQEGPWDYNEQFF

V: TRBV11-1
D: NA
J: TRBJ2-1
size: NA
DNA: TGTGACAGCAGCTTAGTCCACGGTAGCGGCCTTGAAGTAAATGAACGGTTCTTC
CDR3: CDSSLVHGSGLEVNERFF

V: TRBV20-1
D: NA
J: TRBJ2-2
size: NA
DNA: TGCAGTGCTAGAGATTTGGTGAGCACCGGGGAGCTGTTTTTT
CDR3: CSARDLVSTGELFF

V: TRBV6-2/TRBV6-3
D: NA
J: TRBJ2-1
size: NA
DNA: TGTGCCAGCAGTTCCCGATGGGGACATCACAAATCCGTCGATGAGCAATTCTTC
CDR3: CASSSRWGHHKSVDEQFF

V: TRBV16
D: NA
J: TRBJ2-7
size: many
DNA: TGTGCCAGCAGCCAAAGGTACGAGCAGTACTTC
CDR3: CASSQRYEQYF

V: TRBV4-3
D: NA
J: TRBJ2-5
size: NA
DNA: TGCACCAGCAACCAAGAGGCAGGGATGAGGGAGACCCAGTACTTC
CDR3: CTSNQEAGMRETQYF

V: TRBV5-1
D: TRBD2
J: TRBJ2-1
size: NA
DNA: TGCGCCAGCAGGTTGGAGGGCCGACTAGCGGGCCTGAGAGAATGGTTCTTC
CDR3: CASRLEGRLAGLREWFF

V: TRBV28
D: NA
J: TRBJ2-7
size: few
DNA: TGTGCCAGCAGTTTGGGTCAGCCAGCCCAGCAGTACTTC
CDR3: CASSLGQPAQQYF

V: TRBV4-3
D: NA
J: TRBJ2-1
size: NA
DNA: TGCACCAGCAGCCTCCAGGACAGCAATGAGCAGTTCTTC
CDR3: CTSSLQDSNEQFF

V: TRBV28
D: TRBD1
J: TRBJ2-5
size: NA
DNA: TGTGCCAGCAGAAAGACAGGGAAGATAGAGGGCCAGTACTTC
CDR3: CASRKTGKIEGQYF

V: TRBV7-2
D: TRBD2
J: TRBJ2-2
size: NA
DNA: TGTGCCAGCAGCCCGGGACTAGCGGGGGCCACGAACACCGGGGAGCTGCTTTTT
CDR3: CASSPGLAGATNTGELLF

V: TRBV27
D: TRBD1
J: TRBJ2-7
size: NA
DNA: TGTGCCAACAACAAAGGACAGGATGGCGAGCAGTACTTC
CDR3: CANNKGQDGEQYF

V: TRBV4-3
D: TRBD2
J: TRBJ2-7
size: once
DNA: TGCGCCAGCAGCCAAGATCAGGCTAGCGGGAGTAACGAGAGGTACTTC
CDR3: CASSQDQASGSNERYF

V: TRBV4-2
D: NA
J: TRBJ1-2
size: NA
DNA: TGTGCCAGCAGCCAGGTGGTAGGAGGGGACTATGGCTACATCTTC
CDR3: CASSQVVGGDYGYIF

V: TRBV4-2
D: NA
J: TRBJ1-3
size: NA
DNA: TGTGCCAGCGGCCTGGAATTAAGGGTCACTGGAAACACCATATATTTT
CDR3: CASGLELRVTGNTIYF

V: TRBV6-2/TRBV6-3
D: NA
J: TRBJ2-1
size: once
DNA: TGTGCCAGCGGTCACGGTACGGGAGCGGATGCGGGCGAGCAGTTCTTC
CDR3: CASGHGTGADAGEQFF

V: TRBV5-4
D: NA
J: TRBJ2-2
size: few
DNA: TGTGCCAGTAGCTTGGATCTATTAAACATCGGGGAGCTGTTTTTT
CDR3: CASSLDLLNIGELFF

V: TRBV4-2
D: TRBD1
J: TRBJ2-3
size: NA
DNA: TGTGCCAGCAGCATCTCCTCCGGGACAGGGGTTTTTACAGATACGCAGTATTTC
CDR3: CASSISSGTGVFTDTQYF

V: TRBV5-5
D: NA
J: TRBJ1-1
size: NA
DNA: TGTGCCAGCAGTCGGCGGGCGGGAGGGGACAATGAAGCTTTCTTT
CDR3: CASSRRAGGDNEAFF

V: TRBV30
D: NA
J: TRBJ2-2
size: many
DNA: TGTGCCTGGAGTCGGGGGGCCGGCACCGGGGAGCTGTTTTTT
CDR3: CAWSRGAGTGELFF

V: TRBV5-1
D: NA
J: TRBJ2-3
size: NA
DNA: TGCGCCAACAGCCGACTAGGGGGGGGGCTTAATACGCAGTATTTT
CDR3: CANSRLGGGLNTQYF

V: TRBV29-1
D: NA
J: TRBJ2-2
size: NA
DNA: TGCAGCGCGCTGCAGAAGAAGTCGTACGGGGAACTGTTTTTT
CDR3: CSALQKKSYGELFF

V: TRBV5-1
D: TRBD1
J: TRBJ2-1
size: NA
DNA: TGCGCCAGCAACCAACAGGGGGCTAATGAGCAGTTCTTC
CDR3: CASNQQGANEQFF

V: TRBV11-1
D: NA
J: TRBJ1-1
size: NA
DNA: TGTGCCAGCAGCCTTGCCGGGGGGGGAAACGCTGAAGCTTTCTTT
CDR3: CASSLAGGGNAEAFF

V: TRBV20-1
D: TRBD1
J: TRBJ1-2
size: many
DNA: TGCAGTGCTAGAGACACCGGGACAGACTATGGCTACACCTTC
CDR3: CSARDTGTDYGYTF

V: TRBV20-1
D: NA
J: TRBJ2-5
size: many
DNA: TGCAGTGCTACAGTACTGCAAGAGACCCAGTACTTC
CDR3: CSATVLQETQYF

V: TRBV29-1
D: NA
J: TRBJ2-1
size: NA
DNA: TGCAGCCATGCCCACGGGGGAAACAACAATGAGCAGTTCTTC
CDR3: CSHAHGGNNNEQFF

V: TRBV29-1
D: NA
J: TRBJ2-7
size: NA
DNA: TGCAGCGTTGAACTAAGGGTAGGGTCCTACGAGCAGTATTTC
CDR3: CSVELRVGSYEQYF